The T cell receptor beta chain under discussion was sequenced for a study of OX40 agonist ivuxolimab in advanced cancers. Study at large: Under the entry rules, prior anti-PD-1, anti-PD-L1 or anti-CTLA-4 therapy was allowed, and more than 35% had some.

V lost 6 bases, J lost 4 bases, and 12 bases lay in between. The CDR3 consists of 13 residues. CDR1 MDHEN and CDR2 SYDVKM come from the germline V gene. This table comes from immunoSEQ multiplex PCR, and its TCRdb copy is limited to in-frame clones, with some not included. The table has 90,000 to 100,000 clones, roughly nine tenths seen once; the top ten hold more than 0.8%. At baseline, cycle 4 day 1, and cycle 7 day 1, blood was sampled. The V and J genes are TRBV28 and TRBJ1-2, with D possibly being TRBD1 (6 bases). The TCR comes from an adult with an advanced solid tumor such as melanoma, head and neck, liver or kidney cancer. The sequencing here drew on CD4+ or CD8+ T cells sorted from blood, taken in a trial of the OX40 agonist ivuxolimab. The CDR3 region has the DNA TGTGCCAGCAGGCAGGACAGTCTCTATGGCTACACCTTC. It yields the protein CASRQDSLYGYTF.